This T cell receptor beta chain stems from a study of naive and memory T cell subsets. Germline CDR1 reads GTSNPN; CDR2 reads SVGIG (reference sequence). CDR3 length: 15 residues. After removal of 2 bases from V and 2 bases from J, the junction contained 6 bases not matched to a gene. Cells stained for CD3, CD4, CD8, CD45RA and CD27 were sorted into four subsets. The beta constant-region primer was an equimolar mix of two oligonucleotides covering TRBC1 and TRBC2. Each CDR3 protein gets one entry after TCRdb re-called the UMI-ligation and nested PCR reads with MiXCR. The data hold 120,000 to 150,000 distinct CDR3 sequences, with about 17% observed a single time. The table lists this clonotype with a few counts. The antigen is unknown. Study-wide results and caveats: Over 90% of naive TCR sequences appeared only once after error correction, unlike memory subsets. Naive and memory repertoire findings lacked a ground truth for validation.

The chain links TRBV30 to TRBJ2-4; 7 nucleotides agree with TRBD1. The sequencing input was naive CD4+ T cells from blood. The origin of this receptor is a human donor in good health. CDR3 in DNA: TGTGCCTGGAGTACAAGACAGGGTTCCAAAAACATTCAGTACTTC. Amino acids: CAWSTRQGSKNIQYF.